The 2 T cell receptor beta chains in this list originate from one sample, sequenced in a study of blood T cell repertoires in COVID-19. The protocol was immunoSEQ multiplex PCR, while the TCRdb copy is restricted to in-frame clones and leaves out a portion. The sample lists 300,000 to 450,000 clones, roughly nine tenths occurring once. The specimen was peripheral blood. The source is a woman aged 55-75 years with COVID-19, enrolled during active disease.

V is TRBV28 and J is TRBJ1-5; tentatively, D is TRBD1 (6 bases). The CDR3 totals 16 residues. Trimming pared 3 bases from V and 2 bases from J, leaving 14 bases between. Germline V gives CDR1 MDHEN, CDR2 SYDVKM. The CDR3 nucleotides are TGTGCCAGCAGTTTTACGGGGCACAGGGGCAATCAGCCCCAGCATTTT. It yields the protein CASSFTGHRGNQPQHF.

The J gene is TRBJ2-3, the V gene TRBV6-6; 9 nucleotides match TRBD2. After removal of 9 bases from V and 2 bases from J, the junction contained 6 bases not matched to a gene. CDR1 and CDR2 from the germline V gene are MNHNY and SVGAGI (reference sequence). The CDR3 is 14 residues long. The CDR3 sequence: CASSGGDPTDTQYF. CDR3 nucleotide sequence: TGTGCCAGTAGCGGGGGAGACCCCACAGATACGCAGTATTTT.